The rows below give T cell receptor beta chains drawn from one sample of a study of CD8+ T cells in alopecia areata. Repertoires were generated with immunoSEQ multiplex PCR, while TCRdb's copy carries only in-frame clones and drops some. The sample lists 95,000 to 120,000 clones, 55% to 70% seen once, with 23% in the top ten. Specimen: NKG2D-low CD8+ T cells sorted from blood. The source is a human donor with alopecia areata. Both conserved end residues are part of each CDR3. D genes are given only for firm matches. Clone size is stated in some rows and not others, as once, few, many or a class when expanded.

abundance: once; v_gene: TRBV5-1; j_gene: TRBJ2-1; d_gene: -; CDR3nt: TGCGCCAGCAGCCCGTGGGGTAGGATGGGCGGTGAGCAGTTCTTC; CDR3aa: CASSPWGRMGGEQFF
abundance: -; v_gene: TRBV27; j_gene: TRBJ2-1; d_gene: TRBD2; CDR3nt: TGTGCCAGCAGTACCGGGACTAGCGGCTACAATGAGCAGTTCTTC; CDR3aa: CASSTGTSGYNEQFF
abundance: -; v_gene: TRBV27; j_gene: TRBJ2-3; d_gene: -; CDR3nt: TGTGCCAGCAGTTTATCGATTCTGGGATCAGATACGCAGTATTTT; CDR3aa: CASSLSILGSDTQYF
abundance: -; v_gene: TRBV6-5; j_gene: TRBJ2-7; d_gene: TRBD2; CDR3nt: TGTGCCAGCATGGGAGGGTCAAGTTACGAGCAGTACTTC; CDR3aa: CASMGGSSYEQYF
abundance: -; v_gene: TRBV28; j_gene: TRBJ1-5; d_gene: -; CDR3nt: TGTGCCAGCAGTTCACAGGGACTTAGCAATCAGCCCCAGCATTTT; CDR3aa: CASSSQGLSNQPQHF
abundance: -; v_gene: TRBV6-6; j_gene: TRBJ1-1; d_gene: -; CDR3nt: TGTGCCAGCAGTTACGGTGAAGCTTTCTTT; CDR3aa: CASSYGEAFF
abundance: few; v_gene: TRBV19; j_gene: TRBJ2-2; d_gene: -; CDR3nt: TGTGCCAGTAGTCCGGCAGGCGGGGAGCTGTTTTTT; CDR3aa: CASSPAGGELFF
abundance: -; v_gene: TRBV7-3; j_gene: TRBJ2-5; d_gene: TRBD2; CDR3nt: TGTGCCAGCAGCTTAGGCGGGAGTAACCAAGAGACCCAGTACTTC; CDR3aa: CASSLGGSNQETQYF
abundance: -; v_gene: TRBV28; j_gene: TRBJ2-5; d_gene: -; CDR3nt: TGTGCCAGCAAGAAAGGGACCCAGTACTTC; CDR3aa: CASKKGTQYF
abundance: many; v_gene: TRBV7-8; j_gene: TRBJ1-5; d_gene: -; CDR3nt: TGTGCCAGCAGCCCACTAGGGGGGAATGAGCCCCAGCATTTT; CDR3aa: CASSPLGGNEPQHF
abundance: -; v_gene: TRBV5-1; j_gene: TRBJ1-2; d_gene: -; CDR3nt: TGCGCCAGCCGCTTCGGGGGGACCTATGGCTACACCTTC; CDR3aa: CASRFGGTYGYTF
abundance: -; v_gene: TRBV5-8; j_gene: TRBJ2-7; d_gene: TRBD1; CDR3nt: TGTGCCACTCCAGGGACAGGGATGGTCGAGCAGTACTTC; CDR3aa: CATPGTGMVEQYF
abundance: -; v_gene: TRBV28; j_gene: TRBJ2-1; d_gene: TRBD2; CDR3nt: TGTGCCAGCAGTTTTAGCGGGAGGGGGGAGAATGAGCAGTTCTTC; CDR3aa: CASSFSGRGENEQFF
abundance: -; v_gene: TRBV6-6; j_gene: TRBJ1-4; d_gene: -; CDR3nt: TGTGCCAGCAGCACAGACCCGATTAGGGAAAAACTGTTTTTT; CDR3aa: CASSTDPIREKLFF
abundance: few; v_gene: TRBV29-1; j_gene: TRBJ1-1; d_gene: -; CDR3nt: TGCAGCGTTTTGACCCCGGGCAGGGTGGCCACTGAAGCTTTCTTT; CDR3aa: CSVLTPGRVATEAFF
abundance: -; v_gene: TRBV4-1; j_gene: TRBJ1-5; d_gene: -; CDR3nt: TGCGCCAGCAGCCAGGGGGGCCTTGGCAATCAGCCCCAGCATTTT; CDR3aa: CASSQGGLGNQPQHF
abundance: -; v_gene: TRBV27; j_gene: TRBJ2-3; d_gene: TRBD2; CDR3nt: TGTGCCAGCAGTGATATTGGGTCCCTAGCGGGAGGAACAGATACGCAGTATTTT; CDR3aa: CASSDIGSLAGGTDTQYF
abundance: -; v_gene: TRBV7-9; j_gene: TRBJ2-5; d_gene: -; CDR3nt: TGTGCCAGCAGCTCCCCCTGGGGCCCCGCGGAGACCCAGTACTTC; CDR3aa: CASSSPWGPAETQYF
abundance: -; v_gene: TRBV7-3; j_gene: TRBJ2-1; d_gene: TRBD2; CDR3nt: TGTGCCAGCAGCTTACTAGCGGGAGTTCTGTTCTTC; CDR3aa: CASSLLAGVLFF
abundance: -; v_gene: TRBV5-6; j_gene: TRBJ2-6; d_gene: -; CDR3nt: TGTGCCAGCAGCTCCCCTTCGCTGCCTGGGGCCAACGTCCTGACTTTC; CDR3aa: CASSSPSLPGANVLTF
abundance: -; v_gene: TRBV7-8; j_gene: TRBJ2-7; d_gene: TRBD2; CDR3nt: TGTGCCAGCAGCCTAGGACTAGCGGACGAGCAGTACTTC; CDR3aa: CASSLGLADEQYF
abundance: -; v_gene: TRBV9; j_gene: TRBJ1-1; d_gene: -; CDR3nt: TGTGCCAGCAGCGTAGTTTCGGCGCTGAACACTGAAGCTTTCTTT; CDR3aa: CASSVVSALNTEAFF
abundance: few; v_gene: TRBV2; j_gene: TRBJ2-4; d_gene: -; CDR3nt: TGTGCCAGCAGTACAGAAATCCTAGCCAAAAACATTCAGTACTTC; CDR3aa: CASSTEILAKNIQYF
abundance: few; v_gene: TRBV28; j_gene: TRBJ2-5; d_gene: -; CDR3nt: TGTGCCAGCAGTTTATCCCAGGACAGTGAGACCCAGTACTTC; CDR3aa: CASSLSQDSETQYF
abundance: -; v_gene: TRBV27; j_gene: TRBJ2-7; d_gene: -; CDR3nt: TGTGCCAGCAGTTTGGGGACAACCTACGAGCAGTACTTC; CDR3aa: CASSLGTTYEQYF
abundance: -; v_gene: TRBV6-5; j_gene: TRBJ2-7; d_gene: -; CDR3nt: TGTGCCAGCAGCCCCAGTGCAGGTCCGACCTACGAGCAGTACTTC; CDR3aa: CASSPSAGPTYEQYF
abundance: -; v_gene: TRBV2; j_gene: TRBJ1-1; d_gene: -; CDR3nt: TGTGCCAGCAGGCCAGGCGGTTCCACTGAAGCTTTCTTT; CDR3aa: CASRPGGSTEAFF
abundance: few; v_gene: TRBV28; j_gene: TRBJ2-7; d_gene: TRBD1; CDR3nt: TGTGCCAGCAGCTGGACAGGCTACGAGCAGTACTTC; CDR3aa: CASSWTGYEQYF
abundance: -; v_gene: TRBV7-2; j_gene: TRBJ1-5; d_gene: -; CDR3nt: TGTGCCAGCAGCCCGAGGGCCCTACAGACGAATCAGCCCCAGCATTTT; CDR3aa: CASSPRALQTNQPQHF
abundance: -; v_gene: TRBV4-1; j_gene: TRBJ2-1; d_gene: TRBD2; CDR3nt: TGCGCCAGCAGCCAGGCAACTAGCGGGTATAACAATGAGCAGTTCTTC; CDR3aa: CASSQATSGYNNEQFF
abundance: -; v_gene: TRBV9; j_gene: TRBJ1-2; d_gene: -; CDR3nt: TGTGCCAGCAGCCTGAGGGGACGAGGCTACACCTTC; CDR3aa: CASSLRGRGYTF
abundance: -; v_gene: TRBV28; j_gene: TRBJ2-4; d_gene: -; CDR3nt: TGTGCCAGCAGTGCCGGGACTTCAAACATTCAGTACTTC; CDR3aa: CASSAGTSNIQYF
abundance: -; v_gene: TRBV7-9; j_gene: TRBJ2-3; d_gene: -; CDR3nt: TGTGCCAGCAGCTTCTTTACAGATACGCAGTATTTT; CDR3aa: CASSFFTDTQYF
abundance: -; v_gene: TRBV27; j_gene: TRBJ2-5; d_gene: TRBD2; CDR3nt: TGTGCCAGCAGTTCTGGCGGGAGGGCCTTTGAGACCCAGTACTTC; CDR3aa: CASSSGGRAFETQYF
abundance: -; v_gene: TRBV7-9; j_gene: TRBJ2-4; d_gene: -; CDR3nt: TGTGCCAGCAGCTTAGCTAGCGGAGAAGCCAAAAACATTCAGTACTTC; CDR3aa: CASSLASGEAKNIQYF
abundance: -; v_gene: TRBV27; j_gene: TRBJ2-1; d_gene: TRBD2; CDR3nt: TGTGCCAGCCGGACTAGCGGGAGTAGTAATGAGCAGTTCTTC; CDR3aa: CASRTSGSSNEQFF
abundance: -; v_gene: TRBV28; j_gene: TRBJ2-7; d_gene: TRBD2; CDR3nt: TGTGCCAGCAGTTTATCGACTAGCGGGGGGGCCTACGAGCAGTACTTC; CDR3aa: CASSLSTSGGAYEQYF
abundance: -; v_gene: TRBV6-4; j_gene: TRBJ2-7; d_gene: -; CDR3nt: TGTGCCAGCACTAGCGAGCAGTACTTC; CDR3aa: CASTSEQYF
abundance: -; v_gene: TRBV7-6; j_gene: TRBJ2-1; d_gene: -; CDR3nt: TGTGCCAGCAGCTTAAAAGCGGAGGGGGGCTCCTACAATGAGCAGTTCTTC; CDR3aa: CASSLKAEGGSYNEQFF